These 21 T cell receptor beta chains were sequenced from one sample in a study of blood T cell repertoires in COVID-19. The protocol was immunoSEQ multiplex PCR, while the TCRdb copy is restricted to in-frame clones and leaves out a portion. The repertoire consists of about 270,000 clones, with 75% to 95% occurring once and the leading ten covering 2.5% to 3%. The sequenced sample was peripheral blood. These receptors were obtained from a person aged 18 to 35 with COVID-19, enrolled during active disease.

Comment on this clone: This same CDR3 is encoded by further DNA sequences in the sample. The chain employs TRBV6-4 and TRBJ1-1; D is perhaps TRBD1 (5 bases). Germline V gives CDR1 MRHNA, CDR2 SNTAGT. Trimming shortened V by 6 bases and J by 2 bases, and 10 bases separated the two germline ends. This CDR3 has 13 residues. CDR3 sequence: CASSRQLNTEAFF. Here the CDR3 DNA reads TGTGCCAGCAGCCGACAGTTAAACACTGAAGCTTTCTTT.

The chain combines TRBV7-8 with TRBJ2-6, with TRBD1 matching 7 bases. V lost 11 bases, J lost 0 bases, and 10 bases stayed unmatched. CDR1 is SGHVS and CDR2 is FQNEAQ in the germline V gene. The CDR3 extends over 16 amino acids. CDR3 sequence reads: CAVRGTDLSGANVLTF. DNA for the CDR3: TGTGCCGTAAGAGGGACAGACCTCTCTGGGGCCAACGTCCTGACTTTC.

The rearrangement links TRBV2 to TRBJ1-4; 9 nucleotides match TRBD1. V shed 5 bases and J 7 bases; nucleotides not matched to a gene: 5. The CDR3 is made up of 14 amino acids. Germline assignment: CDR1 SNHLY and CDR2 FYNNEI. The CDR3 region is CASSLQGAGEKLFF. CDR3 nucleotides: TGTGCCAGCAGTCTACAGGGGGCTGGTGAAAAACTGTTTTTT.

The CDR3 DNA is TGTGCCAGCAGCGTTACTAGCGGGAGGACCGACAATGAGCAGTTCTTC. Residues: CASSVTSGRTDNEQFF. The chain has TRBV9 and TRBJ2-1; 12 nucleotides line up with TRBD2. Germline trimming cut 2 bases from V and 5 bases from J; bases unmatched to any gene: 5. In germline, CDR1 is SGDLS, CDR2 YYNGEE. This CDR3 spans 16 amino acids.

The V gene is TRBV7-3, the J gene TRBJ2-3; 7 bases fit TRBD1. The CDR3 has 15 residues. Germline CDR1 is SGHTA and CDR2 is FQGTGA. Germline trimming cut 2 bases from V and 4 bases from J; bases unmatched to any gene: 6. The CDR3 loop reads CASSLGQVAPDTQYF. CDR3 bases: TGTGCCAGCAGCTTAGGACAGGTAGCTCCAGATACGCAGTATTTT.

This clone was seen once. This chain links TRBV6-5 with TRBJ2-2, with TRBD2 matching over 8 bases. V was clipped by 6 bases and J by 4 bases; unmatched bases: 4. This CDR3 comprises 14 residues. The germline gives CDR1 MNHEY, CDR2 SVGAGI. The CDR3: CASRLAGLTGELFF. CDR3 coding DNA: TGTGCCAGCAGATTAGCGGGGCTCACCGGGGAGCTGTTTTTT.

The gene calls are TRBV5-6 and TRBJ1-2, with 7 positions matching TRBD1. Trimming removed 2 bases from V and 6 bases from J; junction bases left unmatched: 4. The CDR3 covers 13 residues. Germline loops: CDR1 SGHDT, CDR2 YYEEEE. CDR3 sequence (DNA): TGTGCCAGCAGCTTCGACAGGGTCGATGGCTACACCTTC. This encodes CASSFDRVDGYTF.

The CDR3 DNA reads TGTGCCAGCAGTTTATTATCGGCTAGCGGGAAACAAGAGACCCAGTACTTC. It translates to CASSLLSASGKQETQYF. The chain carries TRBV27 and TRBJ2-5; 9 bases fit TRBD2. Germline V gene lookup returns CDR1 MNHEY and CDR2 SMNVEV (reference sequence). The CDR3 extends over 17 amino acids. V lost 1 base, J lost 2 bases, and 8 bases stayed unmatched.

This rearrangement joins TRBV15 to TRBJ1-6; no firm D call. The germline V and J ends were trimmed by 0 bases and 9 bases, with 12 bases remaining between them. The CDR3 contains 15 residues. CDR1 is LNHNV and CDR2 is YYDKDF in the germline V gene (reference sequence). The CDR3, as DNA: TGTGCCACCAGCAGAGATCCCGGGGTATCTTCACCCCTCCACTTT. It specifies CATSRDPGVSSPLHF.

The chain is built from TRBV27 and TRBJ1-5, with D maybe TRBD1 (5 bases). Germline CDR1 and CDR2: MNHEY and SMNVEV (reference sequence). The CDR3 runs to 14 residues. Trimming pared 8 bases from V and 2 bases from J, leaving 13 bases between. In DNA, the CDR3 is TGTGCCAGCGGGCAGGGTGGAGGCAATCAGCCCCAGCATTTT. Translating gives CASGQGGGNQPQHF.

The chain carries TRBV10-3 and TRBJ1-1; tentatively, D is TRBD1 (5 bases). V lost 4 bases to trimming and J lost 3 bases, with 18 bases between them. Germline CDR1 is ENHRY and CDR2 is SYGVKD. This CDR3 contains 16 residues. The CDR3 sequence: CAISAHLRGVYTEAFF. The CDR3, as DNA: TGTGCCATCAGTGCCCACCTTAGGGGTGTTTACACTGAAGCTTTCTTT.

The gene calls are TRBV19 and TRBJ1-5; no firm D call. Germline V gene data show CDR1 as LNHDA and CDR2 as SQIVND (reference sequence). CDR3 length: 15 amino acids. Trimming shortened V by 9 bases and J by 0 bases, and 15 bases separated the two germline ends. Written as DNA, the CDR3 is TGTGCCAGCCGAGTGTGGAGTGTTAGCAATCAGCCCCAGCATTTT. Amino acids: CASRVWSVSNQPQHF.

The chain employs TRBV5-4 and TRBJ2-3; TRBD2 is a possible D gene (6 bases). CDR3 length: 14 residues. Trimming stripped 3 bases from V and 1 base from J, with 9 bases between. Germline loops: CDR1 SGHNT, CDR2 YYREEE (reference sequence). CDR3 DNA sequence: TGTGCCAGCAGCTGGCCGGGGGGCACAGATACGCAGTATTTT. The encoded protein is CASSWPGGTDTQYF.

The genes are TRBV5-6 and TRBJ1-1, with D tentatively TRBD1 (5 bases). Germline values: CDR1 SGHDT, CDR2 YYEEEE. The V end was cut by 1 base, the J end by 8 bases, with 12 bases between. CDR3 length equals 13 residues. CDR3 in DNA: TGTGCCAGCAGCTTGCAGGGCAGCTCAGAAGCTTTCTTT. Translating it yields CASSLQGSSEAFF.

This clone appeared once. Here the CDR3 reads CASSQDLLAGVDQYF. CDR3 bases: TGTGCCAGCAGCCAAGACCTCCTAGCGGGAGTGGACCAGTACTTC. This chain connects TRBV3-1 (or the pseudogene TRBV3-2) to TRBJ2-5, with TRBD2 matching 10 bases. The J segment lost 10 bases and the V segment lost 0 bases, leaving 8 bases of the junction unmatched. The germline gives CDR1 LGHDT, CDR2 YNNKEL (reference sequence). The CDR3 is made up of 15 amino acids.

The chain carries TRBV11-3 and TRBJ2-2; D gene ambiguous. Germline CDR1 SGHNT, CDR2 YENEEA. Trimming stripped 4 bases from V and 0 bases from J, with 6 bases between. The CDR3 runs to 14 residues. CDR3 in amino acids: CASSSGPNTGELFF. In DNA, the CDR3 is TGTGCCAGCAGCTCTGGCCCGAACACCGGGGAGCTGTTTTTT.

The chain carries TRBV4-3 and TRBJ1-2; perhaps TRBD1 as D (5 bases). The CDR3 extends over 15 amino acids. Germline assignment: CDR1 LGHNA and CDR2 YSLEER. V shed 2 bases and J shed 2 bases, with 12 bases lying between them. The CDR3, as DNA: TGCGCCAGCAGCCAACGAGGGGAGGAAAACTATGGCTACACCTTC. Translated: CASSQRGEENYGYTF.

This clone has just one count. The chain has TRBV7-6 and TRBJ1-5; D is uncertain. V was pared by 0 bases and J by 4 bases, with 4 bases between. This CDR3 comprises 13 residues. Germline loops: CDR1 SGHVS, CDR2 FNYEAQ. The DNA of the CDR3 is TGTGCCAGCAGCTTAGCAGAGAATCAGCCCCAGCATTTT. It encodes CASSLAENQPQHF. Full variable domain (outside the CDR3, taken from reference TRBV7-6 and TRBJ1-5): GAGVSQSPRYKVTKRGQDVALRCDPISGHVSLYWYRQALGQGPEFLTYFNYEAQQDKSGLPNDRFSAERPEGSISTLTIQRTEQRDSAMYRCASSLAENQPQHFGDGTRLSIL.

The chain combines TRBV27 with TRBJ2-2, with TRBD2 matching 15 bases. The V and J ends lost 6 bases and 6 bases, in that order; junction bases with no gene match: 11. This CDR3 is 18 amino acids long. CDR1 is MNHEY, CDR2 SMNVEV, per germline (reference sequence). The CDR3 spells CASSLTGTSGRPPGELFF. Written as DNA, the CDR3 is TGTGCCAGCAGCTTGACAGGGACTAGCGGGAGGCCCCCCGGGGAGCTGTTTTTT.

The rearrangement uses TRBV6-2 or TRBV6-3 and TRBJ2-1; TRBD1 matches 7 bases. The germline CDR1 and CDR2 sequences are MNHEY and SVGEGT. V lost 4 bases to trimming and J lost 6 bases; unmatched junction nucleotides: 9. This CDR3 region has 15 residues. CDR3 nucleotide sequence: TGTGCCAGCAGTTCTCGGACAGGTATCTCCAATGAGCAGTTCTTC. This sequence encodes CASSSRTGISNEQFF.

The CDR3 sequence: CASSTSTDTQYF. The CDR3 region has the DNA TGTGCCAGCAGTACTAGCACAGATACGCAGTATTTT. This sequence joins TRBV12-3 or TRBV12-4 and TRBJ2-3; D remains ambiguous. The CDR3 is 12 amino acids. V shed 5 bases and J shed 0 bases, with 3 bases lying between them.